These 18 T cell receptor beta chains were sequenced from one sample in a study of cytomegalovirus exposure and HLA in healthy donors. Amplification used 60 Vbeta primers and 13 Jbeta primers. Profiling relied on immunoSEQ multiplex PCR, and the TCRdb table lists in-frame clones only, not all of them. Among around 100,000 clones listed, less than 85% were seen once. The sample was PBMCs. All receptors come from a man aged 40-49 years in good health and CMV-seronegative.

This clone was detected a few times. This chain links TRBV6-1 with TRBJ2-1; 8 bases align to TRBD2. CDR3 length: 14 amino acids. Trimming at V came to 4 bases and at J to 9 bases, leaving 8 bases not matched to a gene. Per germline, CDR1 MNHNS and CDR2 SASEGT. CDR3 protein: CASSVLAGPREQFF. CDR3 in DNA: TGTGCCAGCAGTGTTTTAGCGGGGCCGCGTGAGCAGTTCTTC.

The rearrangement links TRBV5-6 to TRBJ1-5, with D maybe TRBD1 (5 bases). The germline CDR1 and CDR2 sequences are SGHDT and YYEEEE. V was pared by 2 bases and J by 6 bases, with 12 bases between. CDR3 length: 14 residues. CDR3 DNA: TGTGCCAGCAGCTTATCGGCTGGGGCTCAGCCCCAGCATTTT. This gives the protein CASSLSAGAQPQHF.

This clone was counted between two and nine times. The chain employs TRBV11-2 and TRBJ2-5, with 8 bases identical to TRBD2. The germline V gene has CDR1 SGHAT and CDR2 FQNNGV. There are 14 residues in the CDR3. Trimming took 5 bases from V and 1 from J; bases not matched to a gene: 3. This chain's CDR3 is CASSLTSGQETQYF. CDR3 DNA: TGTGCCAGCAGCCTCACTAGCGGCCAAGAGACCCAGTACTTC.

As regards this clone: Mismatch with germline at one junction end may stem from a read error. This same CDR3 is encoded by further DNA sequences in the sample. The J gene is TRBJ2-2, the V gene TRBV7-8; D is unclear. The CDR3 spans 12 residues. Germline V gene sequence: CDR1 SGHVS, CDR2 FQNEAQ. The CDR3 spells CASSLPFVELFF. The CDR3 nucleotides read TGCGCCAGCAGCTTACCTTTCGTGGAGCTGTTTTTT.

The chain links TRBV27 to TRBJ2-5, with a weak D call TRBD2 (5 bases). CDR1 MNHEY and CDR2 SMNVEV come from the germline V gene (reference sequence). Between the trimmed V and J ends, which lost 1 base and 9 bases, there was a span of 9 bases. The CDR3 sequence is 12 residues long. The CDR3 is CASSLLRGPQYF. The CDR3 DNA reads TGTGCCAGCAGTTTATTACGGGGTCCCCAGTACTTC.

The J gene is TRBJ2-2, the V gene TRBV7-8; 8 nucleotides match TRBD1. CDR1 is SGHVS and CDR2 is FQNEAQ in the germline V gene. J lost 6 bases, V lost 5 bases, and 8 bases had no gene match. CDR3 length equals 15 residues. The CDR3, as DNA: TGTGCCAGCAGCCAGCGGACAGGGATCGCCGGGGAGCTGTTTTTT. Protein product: CASSQRTGIAGELFF.

V usage is TRBV5-1 and J usage is TRBJ1-4; 7 positions match TRBD1. The CDR3 spans 15 residues. CDR1 and CDR2 from the germline V gene are SGHRS and YFSETQ. J lost 2 bases, V lost 3 bases, and 4 bases had no gene match. CDR3 region: CASSSGQATNEKLFF. The CDR3 bases are TGCGCCAGCAGCTCAGGACAGGCGACTAATGAAAAACTGTTTTTT.

The V call is TRBV14, the J call TRBJ2-1, with 9 nucleotides matching TRBD1. Germline lookup yields CDR1 SGHDN and CDR2 FVKESK. This CDR3 spans 16 amino acids. V was pared by 4 bases and J by 3 bases, with 7 bases of the junction left unmatched. The CDR3 sequence: CASSRVGQGFYNEQFF. In DNA, the CDR3 is TGTGCCAGCAGCCGAGTGGGACAGGGATTCTACAATGAGCAGTTCTTC.

This clone was seen only once. V gene TRBV9 combines with J gene TRBJ1-4, with 9 nucleotides matching TRBD1. The CDR3 extends over 15 amino acids. Germline trimming cut 0 bases from V and 11 bases from J; bases unmatched to any gene: 8. Germline-derived CDR1 and CDR2 are SGDLS and YYNGEE. The DNA for the CDR3 is TGTGCCAGCAGCGTAGATACCGGGACAGGGAAGAAACTGTTTTTT. It encodes CASSVDTGTGKKLFF.

The rearrangement links TRBV5-1 to TRBJ2-5; 12 bases map to TRBD2. Germline assignment: CDR1 SGHRS and CDR2 YFSETQ. The CDR3 contains 17 residues. After removal of 4 bases from V and 1 base from J, the junction contained 8 bases not matched to a gene. CDR3 loop: CASSPGTSGLLQETQYF. In DNA form, the CDR3 reads TGCGCCAGCAGCCCGGGGACTAGCGGGCTCCTCCAAGAGACCCAGTACTTC.

This clone has only a few counts. V gene TRBV5-4 combines with J gene TRBJ2-3; a possible D gene is TRBD2 (6 bases). V was trimmed by 4 bases and J by 1 base, leaving 16 bases between them. In germline, CDR1 is SGHNT, CDR2 YYREEE (reference sequence). CDR3 length: 16 residues. CDR3 protein: CASSRTIGGRTDTQYF. The DNA for the CDR3 is TGTGCCAGCAGCCGAACTATCGGGGGACGCACAGATACGCAGTATTTT. The whole variable domain, remainder taken from reference TRBV5-4 and TRBJ2-3, is ETGVTQSPTHLIKTRGQQVTLRCSSQSGHNTVSWYQQALGQGPQFIFQYYREEENGRGNFPPRFSGLQFPNYSSELNVNALELDDSALYLCASSRTIGGRTDTQYFGPGTRLTVL.

The V gene is TRBV19, the J gene TRBJ1-6, with 7 bases that match TRBD1. The CDR3 length is 18 residues. V lost 5 bases, J lost 5 bases, and 15 bases stayed unmatched. CDR1 is LNHDA and CDR2 is SQIVND in the germline V gene (reference sequence). CDR3 protein: CASSRDRVENPHNSPLHF. DNA for the CDR3: TGTGCCAGTAGTCGCGACAGGGTCGAAAATCCCCATAATTCACCCCTCCACTTT.

The chain uses TRBV6-5 and TRBJ2-2; weak D call: TRBD2 (6 bases). Trimming shortened V by 5 bases and J by 6 bases, and 10 bases separated the two germline ends. Germline V gene lookup returns CDR1 MNHEY and CDR2 SVGAGI. CDR3 length: 13 residues. CDR3 protein: CASSRLGPGELFF. In DNA, the CDR3 is TGTGCCAGCAGTAGACTAGGCCCCGGGGAGCTGTTTTTT.

This chain uses TRBV14 with TRBJ1-2; the D is unclear. Trimming stripped 1 base from V and 6 bases from J, with 15 bases between. The germline gives CDR1 SGHDN, CDR2 FVKESK. The CDR3 totals 15 residues. DNA for the CDR3: TGTGCCAGCAGCCAAGGCCCCGTCGGTGTTCATGGCTACACCTTC. Residues: CASSQGPVGVHGYTF. Full variable domain (outside the CDR3, taken from reference TRBV14 and TRBJ1-2): EAGVTQFPSHSVIEKGQTVTLRCDPISGHDNLYWYRRVMGKEIKFLLHFVKESKQDESGMPNNRFLAERTGGTYSTLKVQPAELEDSGVYFCASSQGPVGVHGYTFGSGTRLTVV.

The CDR3 spells CASTRSGGAPDTQYF. The CDR3 DNA follows: TGTGCCAGCACCCGTAGCGGGGGGGCGCCAGATACGCAGTATTTT. This chain joins TRBV7-2 and TRBJ2-3, with 11 bases matching TRBD2. Germline CDR1 is SGHTA and CDR2 is FQGNSA. This CDR3 is 15 amino acids long. V shed 7 bases and J 4 bases; nucleotides not matched to a gene: 7. Filled out from reference TRBV7-2 and TRBJ2-3, the complete variable domain reads GAGVSQSPSNKVTEKGKDVELRCDPISGHTALYWYRQSLGQGLEFLIYFQGNSAPDKSGLPSDRFSAERTGGSVSTLTIQRTQQEDSAVYLCASTRSGGAPDTQYFGPGTRLTVL.

The chain couples TRBV6-6 to TRBJ1-2; TRBD1 is a possible D gene (5 bases). This CDR3 spans 16 amino acids. Germline CDR1 reads MNHNY; CDR2 reads SVGAGI (reference sequence). Trimming cost V 5 bases and J 0 bases, with 16 bases left between them. The CDR3 sequence: CASSPSGRGANYGYTF. CDR3 bases: TGTGCCAGCAGTCCTTCCGGGCGGGGGGCTAACTATGGCTACACCTTC.

This clone was seen just once. CDR3 protein: CASSVGWAGGNGYTF. Written as DNA, the CDR3 is TGTGCCAGCAGCGTAGGTTGGGCAGGAGGGAATGGCTACACCTTC. The V call is TRBV9, the J call TRBJ1-2; no clear D. V was shortened by 0 bases and J by 6 bases, with 15 bases between the two germline ends. The CDR3 is made up of 15 amino acids. Germline CDR1 is SGDLS and CDR2 is YYNGEE.

The rearrangement joins TRBV7-9 to TRBJ2-1; a weak D match, TRBD1 (6 bases). The length of the CDR3 is 16 residues. Germline assignment: CDR1 SEHNR and CDR2 FQNEAQ (reference sequence). Deletions cut 7 bases from V and 5 bases from J, with 21 bases between. Here the CDR3 reads CASKPLQGGWNNEQFF. The CDR3 DNA follows: TGTGCCAGCAAACCCCTACAGGGTGGGTGGAACAATGAGCAGTTCTTC.